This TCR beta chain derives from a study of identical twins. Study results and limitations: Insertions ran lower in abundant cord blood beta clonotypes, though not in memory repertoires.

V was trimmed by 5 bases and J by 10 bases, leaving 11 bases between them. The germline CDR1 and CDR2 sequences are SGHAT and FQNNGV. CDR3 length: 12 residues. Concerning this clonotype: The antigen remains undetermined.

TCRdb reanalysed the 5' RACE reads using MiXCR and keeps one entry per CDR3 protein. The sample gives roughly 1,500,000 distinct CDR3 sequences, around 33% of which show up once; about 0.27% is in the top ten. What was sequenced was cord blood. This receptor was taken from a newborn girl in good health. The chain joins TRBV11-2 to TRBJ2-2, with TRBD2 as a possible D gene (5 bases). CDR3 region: CASSHRSVELFF. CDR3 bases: TGTGCCAGCAGCCACCGTAGCGTGGAGCTGTTTTTT.